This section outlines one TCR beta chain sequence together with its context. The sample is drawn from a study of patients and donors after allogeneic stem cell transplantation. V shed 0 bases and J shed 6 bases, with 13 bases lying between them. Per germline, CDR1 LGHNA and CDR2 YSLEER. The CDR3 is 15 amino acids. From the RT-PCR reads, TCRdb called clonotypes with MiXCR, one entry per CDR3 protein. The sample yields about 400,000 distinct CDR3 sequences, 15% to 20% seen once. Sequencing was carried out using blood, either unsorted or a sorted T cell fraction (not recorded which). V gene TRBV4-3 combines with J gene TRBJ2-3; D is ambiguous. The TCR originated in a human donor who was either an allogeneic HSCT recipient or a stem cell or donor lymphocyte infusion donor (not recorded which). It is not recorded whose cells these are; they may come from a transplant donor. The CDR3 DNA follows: TGCGCCAGCAGCCAAGAGAAATATCCGCGGGATACGCAGTATTTT. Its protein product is CASSQEKYPRDTQYF.